This TCR beta chain was profiled in a study of response to subunit inactivated influenza vaccine. TCRdb recomputed calls from the RT-PCR reads with MiXCR, one row per CDR3 protein. Among around 850,000 distinct CDR3 sequences, less than 20% were seen once, and the ten largest hold 11%. Worth noting for this clonotype: What it binds is unknown.

Per germline, CDR1 SGHTA and CDR2 FQGNSA. Trimming took off 5 bases at V and 1 base at J, with 8 bases between the two ends. The CDR3 is made up of 13 amino acids. General study points: There was a suggestion from the authors that each seasonal influenza vaccination recruits few new T cells.

This sequence joins TRBV7-2 and TRBJ1-1; D is undetermined. This specimen was PBMCs from blood, taken about 5 days after vaccination. This receptor was taken from a man aged 50 to 59 who received an inactivated influenza vaccine. The CDR3 nucleotides are TGTGCCAGCAGCCCGACAAAGAACACTGAAGCTTTCTTT. Encoded protein: CASSPTKNTEAFF. The full variable domain, completed using reference TRBV7-2 and TRBJ1-1, is GAGVSQSPSNKVTEKGKDVELRCDPISGHTALYWYRQSLGQGLEFLIYFQGNSAPDKSGLPSDRFSAERTGGSVSTLTIQRTQQEDSAVYLCASSPTKNTEAFFGQGTRLTVV.